These 30 T cell receptor beta chains came from one sample sequenced in a study of T cell clusters in autoimmune cytopenias. TRB was amplified from about 270 ng of peripheral blood genomic DNA per sample. TRB was amplified by touch-down multiplex PCR, primer pools A and B combined. TCRdb reprocessed the multiplex PCR reads; each CDR3 protein has one entry and no DNA is given. The table lists more than 12,000 distinct CDR3 sequences. These data were likewise used in another study, on T cell repertoires in aging, cancer and after chemotherapy.

Sequencing was done on a sample of peripheral blood. Source of these receptors: a human donor in good health.

J is TRBJ2-7 and V is TRBV12-3 or TRBV12-4; TCRdb's D gene call, TRBD1, goes unchecked for lack of DNA. The CDR3 covers 12 residues. The CDR3: CAAGTGHYEQYF.

The rearrangement uses TRBV6-5 and TRBJ2-5; TCRdb's assignment of TRBD1 cannot be checked, as there is no DNA. The germline V gene has CDR1 MNHEY and CDR2 SVGAGI. This CDR3 has 15 residues. CDR3 sequence: CASSMDRGLQETQYF.

The chain links TRBV15 to TRBJ1-1; the TCRdb D gene call, TRBD1, has no DNA to confirm it. In germline, CDR1 is LNHNV, CDR2 YYDKDF (reference sequence). This CDR3 has 16 residues. CDR3 sequence: CATSPLPGRHGGRAFF.

This chain connects TRBV28 to TRBJ2-1; TCRdb designates TRBD1, a call that cannot be tested without DNA. CDR3 size: 11 residues. Germline V gene lookup returns CDR1 MDHEN and CDR2 SYDVKM. This CDR3 reads CASSLGGQGFF.

The J gene is TRBJ2-1, the V gene TRBV15; there is no DNA to check the TCRdb D call of TRBD1. This CDR3 comprises 13 residues. Germline assignment: CDR1 LNHNV and CDR2 YYDKDF (reference sequence). The CDR3 loop reads CATSRVPSGVQFF.

The J gene is TRBJ2-7, the V gene TRBV19; TCRdb calls TRBD2, which cannot be checked without DNA. The germline V gene has CDR1 LNHDA and CDR2 SQIVND (reference sequence). This CDR3 has 16 amino acids. The CDR3 here is CASSITGTSGIYEQYF.

V gene TRBV6-5 combines with J gene TRBJ1-2. This CDR3 has 11 amino acids. Per the germline V gene, CDR1 is MNHEY and CDR2 is SVGAGI. CDR3 region: CASSAEWGYTF.

The chain employs TRBV6-1 and TRBJ1-1. Germline lookup yields CDR1 MNHNS and CDR2 SASEGT. The CDR3 runs 13 residues. CDR3 region: CASSERLGRGAFF.

This chain links TRBV19 with TRBJ1-2. The CDR3 is 15 amino acids. Germline V gene lookup returns CDR1 LNHDA and CDR2 SQIVND (reference sequence). The CDR3: CASSITSGEDYGYTF.

The J gene is TRBJ1-1, the V gene TRBV7-9; TCRdb's D gene call, TRBD1, goes unchecked for lack of DNA. CDR3 length: 13 amino acids. Germline V CDR1 and CDR2: SEHNR, FQNEAQ (reference sequence). CDR3 region: CASRNTGDNEAFF.

The chain combines TRBV5-5 with TRBJ2-3; without DNA, the TCRdb call of TRBD2 cannot be checked. The CDR3 sequence is 17 residues long. The germline CDR1 and CDR2 sequences are SGHKS and YYEKEE (reference sequence). CDR3 region: CASSFLGGAGSTDTQYF.

The chain recombines TRBV6-2 or TRBV6-3 with TRBJ2-3; TCRdb outputs TRBD2, but without DNA this stays unchecked. From germline, CDR1 is MNHEY and CDR2 SVGEGT. The CDR3 has 15 amino acids. CDR3 loop: CASSYSKRGTDTQYF.

The chain uses TRBV7-6 and TRBJ2-3; TCRdb's D call, TRBD2, is unchecked because there is no DNA. CDR3 length equals 16 residues. Germline assignment: CDR1 SGHVS and CDR2 FNYEAQ. The CDR3 loop reads CASSFGSGRETDTQYF.

The gene calls are TRBV7-2 and TRBJ2-3; without DNA, the TCRdb call of TRBD1 cannot be checked. Germline V gene sequence: CDR1 SGHTA, CDR2 FQGNSA. This CDR3 is built from 15 residues. CDR3 in amino acids: CASSLDPGNTDTQYF.

The chain is built from TRBV27 and TRBJ2-3. This CDR3 contains 14 residues. Germline V gene data show CDR1 as MNHEY and CDR2 as SMNVEV (reference sequence). CDR3 amino acids: CASSPQTSTDTQYF.

The gene calls are TRBV30 and TRBJ1-4; TCRdb calls TRBD1, which cannot be checked without DNA. This CDR3 is 15 amino acids long. CDR1 GTSNPN and CDR2 SVGIG come from the germline V gene (reference sequence). CDR3 region: CAWSPGTVTNEKLFF. Full variable domain (missing parts from reference TRBV30 and TRBJ1-4): SQTIHQWPATLVQPVGSPLSLECTVEGTSNPNLYWYRQAAGRGLQLLFYSVGIGQISSEVPQNLSASRPQDRQFILSSKKLLLSDSGFYLCAWSPGTVTNEKLFFGSGTQLSVL.

This chain uses TRBV6-6 with TRBJ2-5; there is no DNA to check the TCRdb D call of TRBD2. This CDR3 spans 16 amino acids. CDR1 and CDR2 from the germline V gene are MNHNY and SVGAGI (reference sequence). The CDR3 spells CASSYSPPSVKETQYF.

The chain is built from TRBV11-3 and TRBJ2-3; as DNA is missing, the TRBD2 call by TCRdb cannot be tested. The CDR3 sequence is 14 residues long. Germline V CDR1 and CDR2: SGHNT, YENEEA. The CDR3 protein is CASSGLAELDTQYF.

The CDR3 protein is CASAKNGGVNTEAFF. The chain couples TRBV12-5 to TRBJ1-1; TCRdb's D call of TRBD1 is untestable without DNA. This CDR3 is built from 15 residues. Germline V gene data show CDR1 as LGHNT and CDR2 as FRNRAP.

V gene TRBV11-2 combines with J gene TRBJ2-1; the D gene TCRdb calls, TRBD2, cannot be checked with no DNA. Germline assignment: CDR1 SGHAT and CDR2 FQNNGV. The CDR3 has 14 amino acids. The CDR3 loop reads CASRGPGVSNEQFF.

According to its frequency, this clonotype is medium-sized. This chain uses TRBV19 with TRBJ2-5; no DNA is available, so the TRBD2 call from TCRdb remains unchecked. The CDR3 runs to 14 residues. CDR1 is LNHDA and CDR2 is SQIVND in the germline V gene (reference sequence). The CDR3 region is CASSTGRESETQYF.

The chain has TRBV29-1 and TRBJ2-7; the TRBD2 assignment by TCRdb is unverifiable without DNA. Germline V gene data show CDR1 as SQVTM and CDR2 as ANQGSEA. The CDR3 covers 11 residues. The CDR3 sequence: CSGGTSYEQYF.

The chain is built from TRBV6-2 or TRBV6-3 and TRBJ1-5. The CDR3 is 12 residues long. Germline V CDR1 and CDR2: MNHEY, SVGEGT. CDR3 loop: CASSGDFQPQHF.

This rearrangement joins TRBV12-3 or TRBV12-4 to TRBJ2-7. The CDR3 sequence is 13 residues long. CDR3 amino acids: CASSSTWSHEQYF.

This sequence joins TRBV6-2 or TRBV6-3 and TRBJ2-1; TCRdb designates TRBD1, a call that cannot be tested without DNA. From germline, CDR1 is MNHEY and CDR2 SVGEGT. CDR3 length equals 17 residues. CDR3 in amino acids: CASSYIPGTGWYNEQFF.

This sequence joins TRBV6-6 and TRBJ1-4. The CDR3 has 15 residues. Germline V gene sequence: CDR1 MNHNY, CDR2 SVGAGI (reference sequence). The chain's CDR3 is CASSFGRVIDEKLFF.

The chain joins TRBV19 to TRBJ1-2. The CDR3 length is 14 residues. Germline V lookup: CDR1 LNHDA, CDR2 SQIVND (reference sequence). The CDR3 protein is CATSTALIGYGYTF.

V usage is TRBV6-5 and J usage is TRBJ1-1; the D call of TRBD1 rests on TCRdb alone, since no DNA is present to check it. Germline assignment: CDR1 MNHEY and CDR2 SVGAGI. This CDR3 spans 14 amino acids. Here the CDR3 reads CASSFGQGGAEAFF.

The CDR3 protein is CASSRPLGNQETQYF. The V call is TRBV7-6, the J call TRBJ2-5. CDR3 length: 15 amino acids. CDR1 is SGHVS, CDR2 FNYEAQ, per germline.

This chain connects TRBV30 to TRBJ1-5. This CDR3 comprises 13 residues. Germline V lookup: CDR1 GTSNPN, CDR2 SVGIG (reference sequence). The CDR3 sequence is CAWSAVPNQPQHF.